The 9 T cell receptor beta chains reported below all come from one sample, sequenced in a study of brain T cells in children with intractable seizures. The time point here: blood from clinic visit 5 months post-surgery; TSC patient then seizure free. Sequencing was performed with immunoSEQ multiplex PCR; in TCRdb, only in-frame clones are kept and a portion is missing. The sample shows about 320,000 clones, 93% of them seen only once. The sample consisted of peripheral blood, taken about 5 months after surgery. These receptors originate from a boy in the first two years of life with tuberous sclerosis and intractable seizures.

This chain joins TRBV5-1 and TRBJ1-2; D call uncertain. CDR1 and CDR2 (germline): SGHRS, YFSETQ. The CDR3 spans 13 residues. Trimming removed 0 bases at V and 8 bases at J, with 11 bases between. In nucleotides, the CDR3 is TGCGCCAGCAGCTTGGAGGTGGGCGAAGGCTACACCTTC. Its translation is CASSLEVGEGYTF.

The chain couples TRBV7-9 to TRBJ2-2; D perhaps matches TRBD1 (5 bases). This CDR3 contains 13 residues. Looked up from germline, CDR1 is SEHNR and CDR2 is FQNEAQ (reference sequence). Here the CDR3 reads CASGQGNTGELFF. The CDR3 DNA sequence: TGTGCTAGTGGGCAGGGGAACACCGGGGAGCTGTTTTTT.

The chain uses TRBV27 and TRBJ2-7; D tentatively reads TRBD1 or TRBD2 (5 bases each). Germline values: CDR1 MNHEY, CDR2 SMNVEV (reference sequence). The CDR3 has 15 amino acids. Trimming took 6 bases from V and 0 from J, leaving 15 bases between them. CDR3 loop: CASRKRGHPSYEQYF. As DNA, the CDR3 is TGTGCCAGCAGGAAGAGGGGTCATCCCTCCTACGAGCAGTACTTC.

The rearrangement joins TRBV5-1 to TRBJ1-2, with no clear D. Deletions cut 0 bases from V and 2 bases from J, with 5 bases between. The CDR3 runs 13 residues. CDR1 is SGHRS and CDR2 is YFSETQ in the germline V gene. The CDR3 loop is CASSLGVNYGYTF. CDR3 sequence (DNA): TGCGCCAGCAGCTTGGGGGTCAACTATGGCTACACCTTC.

The chain joins TRBV3-1 (or the pseudogene TRBV3-2) to TRBJ1-1, with 7 nucleotides matching TRBD1. This CDR3 comprises 16 residues. Looked up from germline, CDR1 is LGHDT and CDR2 is YNNKEL (reference sequence). The V and J ends lost 1 base and 1 base, in that order; junction bases with no gene match: 6. CDR3 sequence: CASSQARQGGNTEAFF. The CDR3 DNA reads TGTGCCAGCAGCCAAGCTCGACAGGGTGGGAACACTGAAGCTTTCTTT.

The chain has TRBV5-1 and TRBJ2-2, with 9 nucleotides matching TRBD1. Looked up from germline, CDR1 is SGHRS and CDR2 is YFSETQ. V gave up 0 bases and J gave up 6 bases; unmatched junction bases: 9. CDR3 length: 17 residues. CDR3 in amino acids: CASSLAAGTGSPGELFF. The CDR3 coding sequence is TGCGCCAGCAGCTTGGCCGCGGGGACAGGGTCCCCCGGGGAGCTGTTTTTT.

This clone was recorded only once. The chain links TRBV5-1 to TRBJ2-7, with TRBD2 matching over 15 bases. This CDR3 spans 17 amino acids. Germline V CDR1 and CDR2: SGHRS, YFSETQ. Germline trimming cut 4 bases from V and 2 bases from J; bases unmatched to any gene: 7. The CDR3 sequence is CASSPGLAGGLTYEQYF. The CDR3 region has the DNA TGCGCCAGCAGCCCGGGACTAGCGGGGGGCTTAACCTACGAGCAGTACTTC.

For this clone: Within the sample, other DNA sequences also encode this same CDR3. The chain carries TRBV30 and TRBJ1-3; unclear D gene. This CDR3 has 15 amino acids. The V end was cut by 0 bases, the J end by 0 bases, with 9 bases between. CDR1 and CDR2 (germline): GTSNPN, SVGIG (reference sequence). DNA for the CDR3: TGTGCCTGGAGTGTAAGACGGAGCTCTGGAAACACCATATATTTT. Protein sequence: CAWSVRRSSGNTIYF.

J is TRBJ2-7 and V is TRBV4-1; tentatively, D is TRBD2 (5 bases). This CDR3 is 16 amino acids long. The germline V gene has CDR1 MGHRA and CDR2 YSYEKL. Trimming removed 0 bases from V and 2 bases from J, with 14 bases in between. The CDR3 DNA sequence: TGCGCCAGCAGCCAAGATGGACTCCCGGTAACCTACGAGCAGTACTTC. Translating it yields CASSQDGLPVTYEQYF.